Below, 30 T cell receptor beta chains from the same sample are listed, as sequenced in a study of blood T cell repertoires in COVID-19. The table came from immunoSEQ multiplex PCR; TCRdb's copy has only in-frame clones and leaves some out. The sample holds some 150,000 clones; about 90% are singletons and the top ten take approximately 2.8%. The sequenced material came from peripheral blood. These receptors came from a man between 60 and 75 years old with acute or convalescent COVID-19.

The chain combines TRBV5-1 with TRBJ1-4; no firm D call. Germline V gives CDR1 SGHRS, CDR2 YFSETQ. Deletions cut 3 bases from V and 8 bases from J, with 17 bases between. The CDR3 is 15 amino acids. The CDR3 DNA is TGCGCCAGCAGCTGGCAGGCGGGTGGGGAGGAAAAACTGTTTTTT. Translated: CASSWQAGGEEKLFF. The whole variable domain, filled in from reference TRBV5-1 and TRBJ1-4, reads KAGVTQTPRYLIKTRGQQVTLSCSPISGHRSVSWYQQTPGQGLQFLFEYFSETQRNKGNFPGRFSGRQFSNSRSEMNVSTLELGDSALYLCASSWQAGGEEKLFFGSGTQLSVL.

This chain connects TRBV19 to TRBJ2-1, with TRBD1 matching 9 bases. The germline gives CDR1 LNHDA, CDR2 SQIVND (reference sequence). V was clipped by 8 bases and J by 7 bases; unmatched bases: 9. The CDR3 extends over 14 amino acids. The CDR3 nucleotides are TGTGCCAGTCGACAGGGGGGTCTAGGGAATGAGCAGTTCTTC. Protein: CASRQGGLGNEQFF.

The CDR3, as DNA: TGTGCCAGCAGCCCCGACCGACAGCGCAATCAGCCCCAGCATTTT. Its protein is CASSPDRQRNQPQHF. The J gene is TRBJ1-5, the V gene TRBV7-8; D is perhaps TRBD1 (5 bases). Trimming removed 5 bases from V and 2 bases from J, with 13 bases in between. Germline lookup yields CDR1 SGHVS and CDR2 FQNEAQ. CDR3 length: 15 residues.

The CDR3 nucleotides read TGTGCCAGCAGCATGGACAGGGGACAGACCCAGTACTTC. It encodes CASSMDRGQTQYF. The chain uses TRBV7-3 and TRBJ2-5; TRBD1 matches 9 bases. Germline CDR1 and CDR2: SGHTA and FQGTGA. The CDR3 runs to 13 residues. Losses at the gene ends were 5 bases for V and 6 bases for J; bases not matched to a gene: 4.

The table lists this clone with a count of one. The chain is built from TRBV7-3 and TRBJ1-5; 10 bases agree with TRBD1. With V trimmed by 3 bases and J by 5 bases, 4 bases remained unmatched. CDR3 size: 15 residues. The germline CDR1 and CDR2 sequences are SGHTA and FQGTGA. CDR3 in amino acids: CASSFNDRGHQPQHF. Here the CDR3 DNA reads TGTGCCAGCAGCTTTAATGACAGGGGGCATCAGCCCCAGCATTTT. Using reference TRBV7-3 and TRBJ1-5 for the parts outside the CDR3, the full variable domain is GAGVSQTPSNKVTEKGKYVELRCDPISGHTALYWYRQSLGQGPEFLIYFQGTGAADDSGLPNDRFFAVRPEGSVSTLKIQRTERGDSAVYLCASSFNDRGHQPQHFGDGTRLSIL.

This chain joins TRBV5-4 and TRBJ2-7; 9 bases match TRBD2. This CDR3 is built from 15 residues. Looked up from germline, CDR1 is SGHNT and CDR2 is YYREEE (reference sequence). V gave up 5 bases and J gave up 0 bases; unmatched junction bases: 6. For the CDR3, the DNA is TGTGCCAGCAGTCAACTAGCGGGCGGCTCCTACGAGCAGTACTTC. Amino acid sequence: CASSQLAGGSYEQYF.

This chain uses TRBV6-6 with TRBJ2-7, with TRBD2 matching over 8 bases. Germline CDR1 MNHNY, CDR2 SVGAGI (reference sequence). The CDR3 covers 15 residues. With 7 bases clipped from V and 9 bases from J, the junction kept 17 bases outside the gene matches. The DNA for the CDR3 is TGTGCCAGCACCTCGGGGGGGCGGGGCCCTCCGGTGCAGTACTTC. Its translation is CASTSGGRGPPVQYF.

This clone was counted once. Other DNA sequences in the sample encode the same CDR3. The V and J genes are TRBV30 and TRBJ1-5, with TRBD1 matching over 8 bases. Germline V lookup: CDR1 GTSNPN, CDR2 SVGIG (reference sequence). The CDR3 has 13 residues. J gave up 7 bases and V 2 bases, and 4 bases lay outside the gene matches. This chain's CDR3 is CAWSRQGRQPQHF. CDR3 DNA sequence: TGTGCCTGGAGTCGACAGGGGAGGCAGCCCCAGCATTTT.

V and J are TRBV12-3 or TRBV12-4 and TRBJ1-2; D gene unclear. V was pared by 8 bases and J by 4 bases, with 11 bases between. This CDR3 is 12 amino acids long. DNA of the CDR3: TGTGCCAGCCCAAAACGGGGCTATGGCTACACCTTC. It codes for CASPKRGYGYTF.

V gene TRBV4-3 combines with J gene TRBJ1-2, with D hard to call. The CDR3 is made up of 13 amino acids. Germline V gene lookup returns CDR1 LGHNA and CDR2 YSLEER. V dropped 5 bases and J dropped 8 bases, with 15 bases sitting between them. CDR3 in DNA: TGCGCCAGCAGCTCTCGATCCGGCGGGGGCTACACCTTC. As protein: CASSSRSGGGYTF.

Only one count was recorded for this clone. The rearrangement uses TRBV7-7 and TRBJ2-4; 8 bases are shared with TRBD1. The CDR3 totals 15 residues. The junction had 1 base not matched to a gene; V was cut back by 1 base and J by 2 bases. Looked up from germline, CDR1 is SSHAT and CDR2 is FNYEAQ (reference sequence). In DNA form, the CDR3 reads TGTGCCAGCAGCTTAGACAGGGGGTCCAAAAACATTCAGTACTTC. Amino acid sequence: CASSLDRGSKNIQYF.

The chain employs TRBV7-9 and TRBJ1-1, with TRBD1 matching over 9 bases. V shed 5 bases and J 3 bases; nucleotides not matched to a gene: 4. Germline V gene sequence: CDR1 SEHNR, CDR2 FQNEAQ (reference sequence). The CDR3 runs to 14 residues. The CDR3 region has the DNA TGTGCCAGCAGCCGGGGACAGGGAGACACTGAAGCTTTCTTT. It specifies CASSRGQGDTEAFF.

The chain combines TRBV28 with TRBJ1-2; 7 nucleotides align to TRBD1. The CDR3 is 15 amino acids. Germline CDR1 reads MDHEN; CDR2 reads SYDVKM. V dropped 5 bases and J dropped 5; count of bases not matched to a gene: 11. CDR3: CASSLLTGREYGYTF. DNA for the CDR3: TGTGCCAGCAGTCTACTGACAGGGAGAGAGTATGGCTACACCTTC.

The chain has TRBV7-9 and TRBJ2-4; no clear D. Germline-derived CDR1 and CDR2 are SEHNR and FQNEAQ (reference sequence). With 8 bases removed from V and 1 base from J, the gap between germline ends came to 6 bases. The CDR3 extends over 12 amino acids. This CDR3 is CASGAAKNIQYF. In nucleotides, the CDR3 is TGTGCCAGCGGAGCCGCCAAAAACATTCAGTACTTC.

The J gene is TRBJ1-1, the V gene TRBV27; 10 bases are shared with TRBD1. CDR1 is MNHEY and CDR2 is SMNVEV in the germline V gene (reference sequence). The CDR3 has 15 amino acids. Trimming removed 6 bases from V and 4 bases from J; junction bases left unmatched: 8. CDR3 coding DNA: TGTGCCAGCAGGTCCGGGGACAGGGGTTTCACTGAAGCTTTCTTT. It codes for CASRSGDRGFTEAFF.

The CDR3 DNA sequence: TGTGCCAGCAGCCCGGGGGGTGGCGGCTATGGCTACACCTTC. Its translation is CASSPGGGGYGYTF. The gene calls are TRBV5-4 and TRBJ1-2, with D possibly TRBD1 on 5 matching bases. The CDR3 length is 14 residues. Trimming cost V 4 bases and J 4 bases, with 14 bases left between them. Germline-derived CDR1 and CDR2 are SGHNT and YYREEE (reference sequence). The variable domain in full, completed from reference TRBV5-4 and TRBJ1-2, reads ETGVTQSPTHLIKTRGQQVTLRCSSQSGHNTVSWYQQALGQGPQFIFQYYREEENGRGNFPPRFSGLQFPNYSSELNVNALELDDSALYLCASSPGGGGYGYTFGSGTRLTVV.

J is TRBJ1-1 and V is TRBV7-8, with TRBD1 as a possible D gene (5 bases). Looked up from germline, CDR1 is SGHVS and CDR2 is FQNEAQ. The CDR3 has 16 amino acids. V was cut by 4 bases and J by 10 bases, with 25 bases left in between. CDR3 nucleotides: TGTGCCAGCAGCTCTGCGCGGGGGGTTGAGTTCGTGGGAGCTTTCTTT. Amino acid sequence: CASSSARGVEFVGAFF.

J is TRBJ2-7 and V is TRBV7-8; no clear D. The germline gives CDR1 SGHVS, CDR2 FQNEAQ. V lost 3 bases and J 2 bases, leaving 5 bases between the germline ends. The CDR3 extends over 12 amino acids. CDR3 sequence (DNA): TGTGCCAGCAGCTTTGGCACCTACGAGCAGTACTTC. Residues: CASSFGTYEQYF. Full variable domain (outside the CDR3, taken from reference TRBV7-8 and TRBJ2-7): GAGVSQSPRYKVAKRGQDVALRCDPISGHVSLFWYQQALGQGPEFLTYFQNEAQLDKSGLPSDRFFAERPEGSVSTLKIQRTQQEDSAVYLCASSFGTYEQYFGPGTRLTVT.

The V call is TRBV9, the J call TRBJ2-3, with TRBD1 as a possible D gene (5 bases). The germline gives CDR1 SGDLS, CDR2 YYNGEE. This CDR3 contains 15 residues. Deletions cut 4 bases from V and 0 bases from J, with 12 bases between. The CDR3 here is CASSSRQSSTDTQYF. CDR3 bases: TGTGCCAGCAGCTCCCGACAGTCGAGCACAGATACGCAGTATTTT.

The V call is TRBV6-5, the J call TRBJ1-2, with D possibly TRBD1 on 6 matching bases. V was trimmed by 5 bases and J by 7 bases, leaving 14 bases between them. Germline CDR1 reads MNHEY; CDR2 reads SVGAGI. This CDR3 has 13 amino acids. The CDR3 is CASSIQGGRGYTF. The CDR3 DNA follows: TGTGCCAGCAGTATACAGGGTGGCCGTGGCTACACCTTC.

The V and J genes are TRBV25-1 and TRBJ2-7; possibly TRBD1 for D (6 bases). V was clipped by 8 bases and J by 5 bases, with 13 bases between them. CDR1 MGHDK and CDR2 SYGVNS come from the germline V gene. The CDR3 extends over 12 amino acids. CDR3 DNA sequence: TGTGCCAGCGGTTCAGGGGACAACGAGCAGTACTTC. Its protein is CASGSGDNEQYF.

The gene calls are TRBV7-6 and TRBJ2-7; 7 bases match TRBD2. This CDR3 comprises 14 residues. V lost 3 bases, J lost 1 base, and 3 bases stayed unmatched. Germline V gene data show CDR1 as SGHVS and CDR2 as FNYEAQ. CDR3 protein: CASSFTSASYEQYF. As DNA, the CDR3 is TGTGCCAGCAGCTTCACTAGCGCTTCCTACGAGCAGTACTTC.

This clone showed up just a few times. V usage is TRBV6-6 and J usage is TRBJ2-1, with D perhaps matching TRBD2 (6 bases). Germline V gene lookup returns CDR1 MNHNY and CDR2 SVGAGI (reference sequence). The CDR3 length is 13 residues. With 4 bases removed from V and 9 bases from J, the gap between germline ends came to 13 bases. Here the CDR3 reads CASSSNSGGEQFF. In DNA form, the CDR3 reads TGTGCCAGCAGTTCGAACTCCGGGGGTGAGCAGTTCTTC.

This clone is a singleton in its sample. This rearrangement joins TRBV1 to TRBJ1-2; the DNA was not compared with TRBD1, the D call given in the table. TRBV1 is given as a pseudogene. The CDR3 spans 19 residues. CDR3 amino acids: CTSSQGRQGAQYVNYGYTF. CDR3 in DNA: TGCACCAGCAGCCAAGGTAGACAGGGGGCACAGTATGTTAACTATGGCTACACCTTC.

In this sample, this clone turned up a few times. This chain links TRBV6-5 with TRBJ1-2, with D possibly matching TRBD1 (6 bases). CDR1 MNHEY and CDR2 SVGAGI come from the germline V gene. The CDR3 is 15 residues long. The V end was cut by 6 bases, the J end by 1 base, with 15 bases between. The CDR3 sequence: CASSPTGHNNYGYTF. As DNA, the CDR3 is TGTGCCAGCAGCCCGACGGGACACAATAACTATGGCTACACCTTC.

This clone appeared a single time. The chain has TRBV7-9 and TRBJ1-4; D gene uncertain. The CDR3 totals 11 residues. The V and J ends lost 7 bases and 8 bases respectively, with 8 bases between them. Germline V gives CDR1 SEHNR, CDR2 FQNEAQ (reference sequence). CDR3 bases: TGTGCCAGCACCCTAGCAGAAAAACTGTTTTTT. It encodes CASTLAEKLFF. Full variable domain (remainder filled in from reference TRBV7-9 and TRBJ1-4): DTGVSQNPRHKITKRGQNVTFRCDPISEHNRLYWYRQTLGQGPEFLTYFQNEAQLEKSRLLSDRFSAERPKGSFSTLEIQRTEQGDSAMYLCASTLAEKLFFGSGTQLSVL.

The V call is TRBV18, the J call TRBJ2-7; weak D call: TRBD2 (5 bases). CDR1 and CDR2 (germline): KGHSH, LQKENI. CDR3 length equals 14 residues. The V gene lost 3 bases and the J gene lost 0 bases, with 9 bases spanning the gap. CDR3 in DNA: TGTGCCAGCTCACCGGACTTTTTCTCCTACGAGCAGTACTTC. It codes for CASSPDFFSYEQYF. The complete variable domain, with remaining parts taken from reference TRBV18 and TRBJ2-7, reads NAGVMQNPRHLVRRRGQEARLRCSPMKGHSHVYWYRQLPEEGLKFMVYLQKENIIDESGMPKERFSAEFPKEGPSILRIQQVVRGDSAAYFCASSPDFFSYEQYFGPGTRLTVT.

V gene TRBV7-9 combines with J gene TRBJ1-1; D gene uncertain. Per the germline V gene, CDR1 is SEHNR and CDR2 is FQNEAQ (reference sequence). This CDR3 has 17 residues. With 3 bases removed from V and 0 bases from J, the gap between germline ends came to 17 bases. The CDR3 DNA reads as TGTGCCAGCAGCTTGGTGGGCAGGATGGCCGTGAACACTGAAGCTTTCTTT. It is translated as CASSLVGRMAVNTEAFF.

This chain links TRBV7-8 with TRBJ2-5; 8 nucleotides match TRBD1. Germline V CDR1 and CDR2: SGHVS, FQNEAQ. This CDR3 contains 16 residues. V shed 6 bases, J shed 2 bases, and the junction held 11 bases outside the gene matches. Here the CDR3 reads CASSPGTGGGQETQYF. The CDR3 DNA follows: TGTGCCAGCAGTCCGGGGACAGGAGGCGGTCAAGAGACCCAGTACTTC.

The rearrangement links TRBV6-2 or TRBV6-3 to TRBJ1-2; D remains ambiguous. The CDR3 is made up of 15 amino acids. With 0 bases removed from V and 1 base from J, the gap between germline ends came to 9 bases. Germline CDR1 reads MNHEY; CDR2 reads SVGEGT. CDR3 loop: CASSYSLNSNYGYTF. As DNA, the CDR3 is TGTGCCAGCAGTTACTCCCTGAACAGTAACTATGGCTACACCTTC.